Listed below are T cell receptor beta chains from one sample, sequenced in a study of cytomegalovirus exposure and HLA in healthy donors. TCRdb's copy holds only in-frame clones and misses some; the assay was immunoSEQ multiplex PCR. The table records more than 150,000 clones, 70% to 85% of them present only once. The specimen was PBMCs. The receptors were sampled from a man aged 18 to 30 in good health and CMV-seronegative. Each CDR3 is given with its conserved first and last residue. The D gene is left open where the match is weak. Size is stated for part of the rows, as once, few or many counts, or as a class when the clone is expanded.

j_call,d_call,v_call,clone_size,cdr3_nt,cdr3_aa
TRBJ2-2,-,TRBV19,-,TGTGCCAGTAACCAAGCTCCCGGGGAGCTGTTTTTT,CASNQAPGELFF
TRBJ1-6,TRBD1,TRBV6-9,-,TGTGCCAGCAGGCCTCCGGGACAGCCTGTTATAAAGCGGGCCCTCCACTTT,CASRPPGQPVIKRALHF
TRBJ1-2,TRBD1,TRBV2,-,TGTGCCAGCAAAGGACAGGGGTACTATGGCTACACCTTC,CASKGQGYYGYTF
TRBJ1-1,-,TRBV4-1,-,TGCGCCAGCAGCCACCCCTCCACAGGGTCTGAAGCTTTCTTT,CASSHPSTGSEAFF
TRBJ2-1,TRBD1,TRBV9,once,TGTGCCAGCAGCGTAGCCCCGGGACAGGGGGGTTTGAATGAGCAGTTCTTC,CASSVAPGQGGLNEQFF
TRBJ1-5,-,TRBV5-4,once,TGTGCCAGCAGCTTCCCTAATCAGCCCCAGCATTTT,CASSFPNQPQHF
TRBJ2-5,TRBD1,TRBV6-6,-,TGTGCCACGTCGGACAGGGTGCCTTGGGAGACCCAGTACTTC,CATSDRVPWETQYF
TRBJ1-2,-,TRBV5-4,-,TGTGCCAGCAGCTCCTTGAACTATGGCTACACCTTC,CASSSLNYGYTF
TRBJ1-1,TRBD1,TRBV6-6,once,TGTGCCAGCAGTCCCGGACAGGGGGGGTACACTGAAGCTTTCTTT,CASSPGQGGYTEAFF
TRBJ2-7,TRBD1,TRBV19,-,TGTGCCAGTAGTCCAAGGGACAGCTCCTACGAGCAGTACTTC,CASSPRDSSYEQYF
TRBJ2-3,-,TRBV29-1,-,TGCAGCGTGGCACAGAGTTTCCCCACAGATACGCAGTATTTT,CSVAQSFPTDTQYF
TRBJ2-7,-,TRBV15,-,TGTGCCACCAGCAGAGATCCCCTAGGCTTAGCGGCCGCCTACGAGCAGTACTTC,CATSRDPLGLAAAYEQYF
TRBJ2-5,-,TRBV7-3,-,TGTGACAGCAGCCCTCCTAGTAGTGGAGAGACCCAGTACTTC,CDSSPPSSGETQYF
TRBJ2-5,-,TRBV6-5,few,TGTGCCAGCAGTACCGGGACATCTGAGACCCAGTACTTC,CASSTGTSETQYF
TRBJ1-5,-,TRBV29-1,-,TGCAGCGTTGAGTCGGGGAATCAGCCCCAGCATTTT,CSVESGNQPQHF
TRBJ1-2,TRBD1,TRBV2,few,TGTGCCAGCACCGGATTCGGGACAGGGGACCGCTACACCTTC,CASTGFGTGDRYTF
TRBJ1-5,-,TRBV2,-,TGTGCCAGCAGTGAGGTCAACAGGCAGCCCCAGCATTTT,CASSEVNRQPQHF
TRBJ2-5,TRBD2,TRBV5-1,-,TGCGCCAGCAGCTTGGGTATGGGCGGGGGGCCCCAAGAGACCCAGTACTTC,CASSLGMGGGPQETQYF
TRBJ2-5,TRBD2,TRBV6-6,-,TGTGCCAGCAGCCGCGGGGAGGGTGAGACCCAGTACTTC,CASSRGEGETQYF
TRBJ2-6,-,TRBV6-5,few,TGTGCCAGCACCCCGATACTCTCTGGGGCCAACGTCCTGACTTTC,CASTPILSGANVLTF
TRBJ2-1,TRBD2,TRBV6-1,-,TGTGCCAGCCTGAGCCTTGCGGGGGGTTACAATGAGCAGTTCTTC,CASLSLAGGYNEQFF
TRBJ2-7,TRBD1,TRBV6-1,-,TGTGCCAGCAGTGACATGGGACAGGGCTCCTACGAGCAGTACTTC,CASSDMGQGSYEQYF
TRBJ2-1,-,TRBV7-8,-,TGTGCCAGCAGCTTAGCGGAACTAGCCTCCTACAATGAGCAGTTCTTC,CASSLAELASYNEQFF
TRBJ2-7,-,TRBV4-1,-,TGCGCCAGCAGCCCATTTGGGGGGATCCTCTACGAGCAGTACTTC,CASSPFGGILYEQYF
TRBJ1-3,TRBD1,TRBV9,few,TGTGCCAGCAGCCTCCTCGACAGGGTCGGTGGAAACACCATATATTTT,CASSLLDRVGGNTIYF
TRBJ1-2,TRBD1,TRBV29-1,-,TGCAGCGTCCGAAAGACAGGGGGCCGTGGCTACACCTTC,CSVRKTGGRGYTF
TRBJ1-1,-,TRBV28,-,TGTGCCAGCAGCGACTTCAGGGGAAACACTGAAGCTTTCTTT,CASSDFRGNTEAFF
TRBJ2-5,-,TRBV7-9,few,TGTTCCAGCAGAAAAGACATACAGGGACAACACGAGACCCAGTACTTC,CSSRKDIQGQHETQYF
TRBJ2-3,-,TRBV9,-,TGTGCCAGCAGCATTCGACTAGGTGGCACAGATACGCAGTATTTT,CASSIRLGGTDTQYF
TRBJ2-4,TRBD2,TRBV2,-,TGTGCCAGCAGATCTACTAGCGGGTGGGGTAAGGACATTCAGTACTTC,CASRSTSGWGKDIQYF
TRBJ1-2,TRBD1,TRBV6-5,once,TGTGCCAGCAGTACTTCCGGGGACAGTGTCTATGGCTACACCTTC,CASSTSGDSVYGYTF
TRBJ1-1,TRBD1,TRBV5-8,-,TGTGCCAGCAGCTTTGACAGGGGCAGCACTGAAGCTTTCTTT,CASSFDRGSTEAFF
TRBJ2-2,-,TRBV5-1,-,TGCGCCAGCAGCTGGTTCGACGGGGTTACCGGGGAGCTGTTTTTT,CASSWFDGVTGELFF
TRBJ1-3,-,TRBV18,-,TGTGCCAGCTCACACGCGGGGCACGGAAACACCATATATTTT,CASSHAGHGNTIYF
TRBJ1-2,TRBD1,TRBV2,-,TGTGCCAGCAGTGAATCCGGGGACAGGGAGGCTATCGGCGTTCGCAACTATGGCTACACCTTC,CASSESGDREAIGVRNYGYTF
TRBJ2-3,TRBD1,TRBV9,-,TGTGCCAGCAGCGTAGATGCAGGGGGAAGGGGAGACACGCAGTATTTT,CASSVDAGGRGDTQYF
TRBJ2-1,TRBD2,TRBV9,-,TGTGCCAGCAGCGTAGGGCTAGCGGGAGGCTCCGTCACCTACAATGAGCAGTTCTTC,CASSVGLAGGSVTYNEQFF
TRBJ1-1,-,TRBV27,-,TGTGCCAGCAGTTTAAGTGCGCGGAACACTGAAGCTTTCTTT,CASSLSARNTEAFF
TRBJ2-5,TRBD2,TRBV7-2,-,TGTGCCAGCAGCCGACTCCGGGGGGTAGAGACCCAGTACTTC,CASSRLRGVETQYF
TRBJ2-5,-,TRBV5-1,once,TGCGCCAGCAGCCCGGCCCTGGTCTCGGGGACCCAGTACTTC,CASSPALVSGTQYF
TRBJ1-1,-,TRBV2,-,TGTGCCAGCAGACAGAGTTTGAACACTGAAGCTTTCTTT,CASRQSLNTEAFF
TRBJ2-5,TRBD2,TRBV7-8,once,TGTGCCGCGACTAAAGCGGGAGGGCCCGGGGAGACCCAGTACTTC,CAATKAGGPGETQYF
TRBJ2-7,TRBD2,TRBV7-9,-,TGTGCCAGCAGCACCGGGACTAGCTTCCGCGAGCAGTACTTC,CASSTGTSFREQYF
TRBJ2-7,TRBD2,TRBV30,-,TGTGCCGGGTGGGGCGGGGGGGCGGGGGAGCAGTACTTC,CAGWGGGAGEQYF
TRBJ2-7,-,TRBV5-6,-,TGTGCCAGCAGCCGAACTGACTACGAGCAGTACTTC,CASSRTDYEQYF
TRBJ2-5,TRBD2,TRBV11-1,-,TGTGCCAGCAGCCCGATCCTGGCGGGGGGGTACCAAGAGACCCAGTACTTC,CASSPILAGGYQETQYF
TRBJ1-3,TRBD1,TRBV15,-,TGTGCCACCAGCAGAAAAGACTCGGGACAGGGGGCCCCAGGAAACACCATATATTTT,CATSRKDSGQGAPGNTIYF
TRBJ2-1,-,TRBV18,-,TGTGCCAGCTCACCAGCGGGGAGAGTCGGGGAGCAGTTCTTC,CASSPAGRVGEQFF
TRBJ2-3,TRBD1,TRBV6-1,once,TGTGCCAGCAGTGAAGGGACAGGGGGCCCAGATACGCAGTATTTT,CASSEGTGGPDTQYF
TRBJ2-7,TRBD1,TRBV19,-,TGTGCCAGTAGTTCACGGACAGGGAACGAGGAGCAGTACTTC,CASSSRTGNEEQYF
TRBJ2-7,-,TRBV7-8,-,TGTGCCAGCAGCCAAACAGCTCCCGGGAGATACGAGCAGTACTTC,CASSQTAPGRYEQYF
TRBJ1-4,TRBD1,TRBV11-2,once,TGTGCCAGCAGCCTAATCCAGGGGGCGGGGAAACTGTTTTTT,CASSLIQGAGKLFF
TRBJ2-7,TRBD1,TRBV9,-,TGTGCCAGCAGCTCCGGACAGGGGAGCTCCTACGAGCAGTACTTC,CASSSGQGSSYEQYF
TRBJ1-1,-,TRBV6-1,-,TGTGCCAGCATAAAGGGAGTAATGAACACTGAAGCTTTCTTT,CASIKGVMNTEAFF